This entry lists 5 T cell receptor beta chains sequenced from one sample in a study of cytomegalovirus exposure and HLA in healthy donors. PCR primers comprised 60 Vbeta and 13 Jbeta primers. Produced via immunoSEQ multiplex PCR; TCRdb's table is partial and in-frame only. Of 100,000 to 120,000 clones in the sample, approximately 86% were seen once. What was sequenced was PBMCs. The receptors stem from a man aged 40-55 years in good health and CMV-seronegative.

The chain employs TRBV9 and TRBJ2-3; D unresolved. The V end lost 3 bases, the J end lost 2 bases, and 7 bases lay between the germline ends. CDR1 SGDLS and CDR2 YYNGEE come from the germline V gene. The CDR3 is 13 residues long. This CDR3 is CASSDSPTDTQYF. The DNA for the CDR3 is TGTGCCAGCAGCGATAGCCCCACAGATACGCAGTATTTT.

The chain links TRBV19 to TRBJ2-7, with D possibly TRBD1 on 6 matching bases. The germline gives CDR1 LNHDA, CDR2 SQIVND (reference sequence). The V end was cut by 1 base, the J end by 0 bases, with 13 bases between. The CDR3 sequence is 16 residues long. CDR3 DNA sequence: TGTGCCAGTAGTATAGGGCCAGGGGACCTCTCCTACGAGCAGTACTTC. Translation: CASSIGPGDLSYEQYF.

The chain recombines TRBV5-1 with TRBJ2-3, with D possibly matching TRBD2 (6 bases). This CDR3 is built from 16 residues. In germline, CDR1 is SGHRS, CDR2 YFSETQ. Trimming left V 0 bases short and J 4 bases short, with 15 bases between. The CDR3 sequence: CASSLVGGGRPDTQYF. CDR3 coding DNA: TGCGCCAGCAGCTTGGTAGGCGGAGGGCGGCCAGATACGCAGTATTTT.

The chain recombines TRBV9 with TRBJ1-1; D is uncertain. Trimming removed 0 bases at V and 3 bases at J, with 15 bases between. The V gene's germline CDR1 is SGDLS and CDR2 YYNGEE. CDR3 length equals 16 residues. The CDR3 nucleotides are TGTGCCAGCAGCGTAGGGCCGGCCGCGGCGTACACTGAAGCTTTCTTT. Amino acid sequence: CASSVGPAAAYTEAFF.

The rearrangement uses TRBV29-1 and TRBJ1-2; TRBD1 is a possible D gene (6 bases). The CDR3 extends over 12 amino acids. V shed 4 bases and J shed 1 base, with 7 bases lying between them. Germline V gives CDR1 SQVTM, CDR2 ANQGSEA. This chain's CDR3 is CSVVGGNYGYTF. The CDR3 region has the DNA TGCAGCGTTGTAGGGGGTAACTATGGCTACACCTTC.